A selection of T cell receptor beta chains follows, all from one sample in a study of CDR3 diversity in severe acne. TCRdb re-derived calls from the PCR reads in MiXCR, one entry per CDR3 protein. Of about 98,000 distinct CDR3 sequences in the sample, around 53% were seen once. Sequencing was performed on blood. These receptors all come from a male donor with acne. Each CDR3 is given with its conserved first and last residue. D genes are given only for firm matches. A row's size may be missing; if present it is once, few, many or a size class.

TRBD1	TRBJ2-3	many	TRBV20-1	TGCAGTGCTGACAGGGCAGATACGCAGTATTTT	CSADRADTQYF
TRBD1	TRBJ2-5	once	TRBV29-1	TGCAGCGGGTGTCGGACAGGGAGGATGGAGACCCAGTACTTC	CSGCRTGRMETQYF
TRBD2	TRBJ2-1	NA	TRBV19	TGTGCCAGTAGTGCGACTAGCGGGAGGGCCGCCTACAATGAGCAGTTCTTC	CASSATSGRAAYNEQFF
TRBD2	TRBJ2-7	few	TRBV20-1	TGCAGTGCTAGAGATGTAACTAGCGGGAGTCCCTACGAGCAGTACTTC	CSARDVTSGSPYEQYF
NA	TRBJ1-4	NA	TRBV11-2	TGTGCCAGCAGCTTAGGAGCGGCGAATGAAAAACTGTTTTTT	CASSLGAANEKLFF
NA	TRBJ2-3	NA	TRBV7-6	TGTGCCAGCAGCCGGGGTAACACAGATACGCAGTATTTT	CASSRGNTDTQYF
NA	TRBJ2-5	few	TRBV7-9	TGTGCCAGCTCGCCCCCGGGGGAGACCCAGTACTTC	CASSPPGETQYF
NA	TRBJ2-7	NA	TRBV19	TGTGCCAGTAGGCGGGGCCGACAGGAAGCCTACGAGCAGTACTTC	CASRRGRQEAYEQYF
NA	TRBJ2-3	many	TRBV20-1	TGCAGTGCTAGAAGACACAAATTGGGGGATACGCAGTATTTT	CSARRHKLGDTQYF
NA	TRBJ2-5	medium-sized	TRBV7-7	TGTGCCAGCAGCTTAGGAGTGGCGCATCAAGAGACCCAGTACTTC	CASSLGVAHQETQYF
TRBD2	TRBJ2-3	NA	TRBV7-2	TGTGCCAGCAGCCCTACGATGACTAGCGGACTTACCCTAAGGACGCAGTATTTT	CASSPTMTSGLTLRTQYF
NA	TRBJ2-7	few	TRBV7-9	TGTGCTAGCAGCCCTGGGCCGACCTACGAGCAGTACTTC	CASSPGPTYEQYF
TRBD2	TRBJ2-7	NA	TRBV5-1	TGCGCCAGCAGCTTACCCACTAGACCGGGACTAGCGGGTACCTACGAGCAGTACTTC	CASSLPTRPGLAGTYEQYF
NA	TRBJ1-4	NA	TRBV6-1	TGTGCCAGCAGTTACTCGAAAGTGGGGAGTGAAAAACTGTTTTTT	CASSYSKVGSEKLFF
TRBD2	TRBJ2-2	NA	TRBV10-3	TGTGCCAGCGGGGGGAGCCCGGGGACCGGGGAGCTGTTTTTT	CASGGSPGTGELFF
TRBD1	TRBJ1-1	many	TRBV19	TGTGCCAGTAGTACGGACAGGGCGAACACTGAAGCTTTCTTT	CASSTDRANTEAFF
NA	TRBJ1-2	few	TRBV9	TGTGCCAGCAGCCCACCCGGGGGGCTCTATGGCTACACCTTC	CASSPPGGLYGYTF
TRBD1	TRBJ2-7	NA	TRBV28	TGTGCCAGCAGTTTATGGAAGGGGACAGGTCCCTACGAGCAGTACTTC	CASSLWKGTGPYEQYF
TRBD2	TRBJ2-2	NA	TRBV2	TGTGCCAGGGGAAATAGCGGGAGGGCCCCCGGGGAGCTGTTTTTT	CARGNSGRAPGELFF
NA	TRBJ1-1	many	TRBV9	TGTGCCAGCAGCGTAGCAGGGGTAATGCCAGCTTTCTTT	CASSVAGVMPAFF
NA	TRBJ1-5	many	TRBV20-1	TGCAGTGCCCCACCGAGGGCCTTCAATCAGCCCCAGCATTTT	CSAPPRAFNQPQHF
NA	TRBJ2-7	NA	TRBV2	TGTGCCAGCAAAGAACTGGGCTGGGTCTACGAGCAGTACTTC	CASKELGWVYEQYF
NA	TRBJ2-1	few	TRBV5-1	TGCGCCAGCAGCCCGACAGCCAGCTCCTACAATGGGCAGTTCTTC	CASSPTASSYNGQFF
NA	TRBJ2-5	many	TRBV6-6	TGTGCCAGCAGCCCTTCATTTGCAGAGACCCAGTACTTC	CASSPSFAETQYF
TRBD2	TRBJ2-1	NA	TRBV7-3	TGTGCCAGCAGCTTAACGGGAGGCGGGAGGGTACGCTATGAGCAGTTCTTC	CASSLTGGGRVRYEQFF
NA	TRBJ1-5	many	TRBV2	TGTGCCAGCAGGGGAATGACGTATAGCAATCAGCCCCAGCATTTT	CASRGMTYSNQPQHF
TRBD2	TRBJ2-1	NA	TRBV10-3	TGTGCCATCAGTGACACTAGCGGGAGCTCCTACAATGAGCAGTTCTTC	CAISDTSGSSYNEQFF
NA	TRBJ1-4	NA	TRBV12-3/TRBV12-4	TGTGCCAGCAGTACGGGGCCTAATGAAAAACTGTTTTTT	CASSTGPNEKLFF